This entry is about one T cell receptor beta chain. Other DNA variants within this sample encode the same CDR3. J lost 1 base, V lost 4 bases, and 3 bases had no gene match. This CDR3 has 15 amino acids. Germline CDR1 and CDR2: SGHDN and FVKESK. Methods used by the authors: Filtering differed for immunoSEQ, which gave only junction sequences without quality scores. Assay: immunoSEQ multiplex PCR; the TCRdb copy retains only in-frame clones and omits some. Clone size and V and J calls were adopted from that table, with D and trimming inferred from the DNA. This table holds millions of clones, more than 90% found once. The sample belongs to a study of shared clonotypes between healthy human individuals. Donors included only healthy HIV-negative adults lacking recent acute infections or vaccinations. CD4+ cells were split into CD45RA+ naive and CD45RA-negative memory subsets.

The sequenced sample consisted of naive CD4+ T cells sorted from blood. Regarding subset: CD45RA+ positively selected. The source of this sequence is a man younger than 30 in good health. The genes are TRBV14 and TRBJ1-4; TRBD1 aligns across 7 bases. DNA for the CDR3: TGTGCCAGCAGCCCCCGACAGGGAACTAATGAAAAACTGTTTTTT. It translates to CASSPRQGTNEKLFF.